The 5 T cell receptor beta chains below all came from one sample that was sequenced in a study of shared clonotypes between healthy human individuals. Some clones are missing from TCRdb's copy, which holds only in-frame ones; the method was immunoSEQ multiplex PCR. The data contain some 1,600,000 clones, under 99% of them seen just once; the ten biggest clones take up about 0.45%. The specimen sequenced was naive CD4+ T cells sorted from blood. The subset was: CD45RA+ positively selected. These receptors all come from a man under 40 in good health.

The chain uses TRBV2 and TRBJ1-1; 8 bases line up with TRBD1. CDR3 size: 15 residues. Germline loops: CDR1 SNHLY, CDR2 FYNNEI. Trimming cost V 6 bases and J 5 bases; bases outside gene matches: 11. For the CDR3, the DNA is TGTGCCAGCAGCATTGAAGGACAGGGAAGGACTGAAGCTTTCTTT. It specifies CASSIEGQGRTEAFF.

The V and J genes are TRBV7-3 and TRBJ2-1, with 11 bases that match TRBD2. This CDR3 region has 17 residues. Germline CDR1 SGHTA, CDR2 FQGTGA. Trimming removed 5 bases from V and 10 bases from J; junction bases left unmatched: 16. CDR3 sequence (DNA): TGTGCCAGCAGCCCCGCCCAACTAGCGGGAGTCCCACACGAGCAGTTCTTC. Translating gives CASSPAQLAGVPHEQFF.

The chain is built from TRBV2 and TRBJ2-5; D remains ambiguous. The germline V gene encodes CDR1 SNHLY and CDR2 FYNNEI. The CDR3 is made up of 13 amino acids. Trimming left V 4 bases short and J 2 bases short, with 8 bases between. This chain's CDR3 is CASSVSYQETQYF. The CDR3 DNA reads TGTGCCAGCAGTGTTAGTTATCAAGAGACCCAGTACTTC.

The V gene is TRBV6-1, the J gene TRBJ1-2; D unresolved. V lost 5 bases to trimming and J lost 2 bases, with 15 bases between them. This CDR3 is 15 amino acids long. Germline V lookup: CDR1 MNHNS, CDR2 SASEGT. The CDR3 loop reads CASSQVAAGNYGYTF. CDR3 DNA sequence: TGTGCCAGCAGTCAGGTGGCGGCGGGGAACTATGGCTACACCTTC.

The gene calls are TRBV21-1 and TRBJ2-2; the DNA was not compared with TRBD1, the D call given in the table. TRBV21-1 is recorded as a pseudogene. CDR3 length: 17 residues. CDR3 sequence: CAIKTRDRGDRTGELFF. The CDR3 DNA follows: TGTGCCATCAAAACCCGGGACAGGGGTGATCGCACCGGGGAGCTGTTTTTT.